This TCR beta chain was identified in a study of blood T cell repertoires in COVID-19. The V gene lost 6 bases and the J gene lost 10 bases, with 19 bases spanning the gap. The CDR3 is 15 amino acids. Germline-derived CDR1 and CDR2 are MDHEN and SYDVKM. Libraries were prepared by immunoSEQ multiplex PCR; TCRdb keeps only in-frame clonotypes and omits some of them. The table shows about 150,000 clones, with 80% occurring only once. Input material: peripheral blood. The clonotype was recovered from a man in his 60s with acute or convalescent COVID-19. The chain joins TRBV28 to TRBJ1-6, with D unresolved. As DNA, the CDR3 is TGTGCCAGCAGAAAAATCGACATGGCGGGATCACCCCTCCACTTT. This codes for CASRKIDMAGSPLHF.